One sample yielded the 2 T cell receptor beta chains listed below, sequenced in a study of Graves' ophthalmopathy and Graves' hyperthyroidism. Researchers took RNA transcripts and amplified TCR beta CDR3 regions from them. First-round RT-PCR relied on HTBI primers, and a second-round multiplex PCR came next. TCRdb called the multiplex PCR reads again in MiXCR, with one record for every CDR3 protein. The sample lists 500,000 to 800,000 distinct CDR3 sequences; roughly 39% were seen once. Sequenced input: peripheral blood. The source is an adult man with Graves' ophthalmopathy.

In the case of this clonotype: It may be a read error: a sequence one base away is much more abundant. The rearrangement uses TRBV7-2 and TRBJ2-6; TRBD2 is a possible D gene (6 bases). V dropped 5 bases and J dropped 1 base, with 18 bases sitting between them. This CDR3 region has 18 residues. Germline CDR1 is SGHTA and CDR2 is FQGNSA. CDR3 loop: CASSRGLSVASGANVLTF. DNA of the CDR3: TGTGCCAGCAGCCGGGGACTCTCCGTCGCTTCTGGGGCCAACGTCCTGACTTTC.

CDR3 DNA: TGTGCCAGCAGTCATGGGGACAGGGTGTACTCTGGGGCCAACGTCCTGACTTTC. It translates to CASSHGDRVYSGANVLTF. The rearrangement uses TRBV6-5 and TRBJ2-6, with 9 bases fitting TRBD1. J was trimmed by 0 bases and V by 5 bases; bases with no gene match: 8. CDR1 and CDR2 from the germline V gene are MNHEY and SVGAGI. The CDR3 is 18 amino acids.